Following are 20 T cell receptor beta chains from one sample sequenced in a study of identical twins. A single record per CDR3 protein comes from TCRdb applying MiXCR to the 5' RACE reads. This table holds roughly 750,000 distinct CDR3 sequences, approximately 21% found once. The sample was also reused in another study, on T cells expressing NK-cell markers.

The specimen was PBMCs. Receptor source: a young woman in good health.

This clonotype was picked up a small number of times. The chain joins TRBV29-1 to TRBJ2-1; D unresolved. CDR3 length: 13 amino acids. The germline CDR1 and CDR2 sequences are SQVTM and ANQGSEA. V was pared by 4 bases and J by 6 bases, with 13 bases between. The CDR3: CSVARPQLNEQFF. The CDR3, as DNA: TGCAGCGTTGCCCGGCCTCAGCTCAATGAGCAGTTCTTC.

V and J are TRBV5-5 and TRBJ2-6; no firm D call. The CDR3 loop spans 15 amino acids. V lost 1 base, J lost 0 bases, and 5 bases lay in between. Germline assignment: CDR1 SGHKS and CDR2 YYEKEE (reference sequence). The DNA for the CDR3 is TGTGCCAGCAGCTTGTGGATCTCTGGGGCCAACGTCCTGACTTTC. Its protein is CASSLWISGANVLTF.

This clonotype was found once. The chain is built from TRBV20-1 and TRBJ2-2; 13 bases are shared with TRBD2. CDR1 is DFQATT and CDR2 is SNEGSKA in the germline V gene (reference sequence). J lost 4 bases, V lost 1 base, and 6 bases had no gene match. CDR3 size: 17 residues. Written as DNA, the CDR3 is TGCAGTGCTAGAGGGGGGACTAGCGGGACCTCCACCGGGGAGCTGTTTTTT. Its translation is CSARGGTSGTSTGELFF.

The chain couples TRBV18 to TRBJ1-2; possibly TRBD1 for D (6 bases). Germline V gene lookup returns CDR1 KGHSH and CDR2 LQKENI. The CDR3 extends over 17 amino acids. Trimming left V 2 bases short and J 0 bases short, with 16 bases between. The chain's CDR3 is CASSPGQGPSSNYGYTF. The DNA for the CDR3 is TGTGCCAGCTCACCAGGGCAGGGGCCCTCTTCTAACTATGGCTACACCTTC.

V and J are TRBV20-1 and TRBJ2-1, with D unclear. Looked up from germline, CDR1 is DFQATT and CDR2 is SNEGSKA (reference sequence). Trimming took 6 bases from V and 7 from J, leaving 16 bases between them. The CDR3 extends over 13 amino acids. Here the CDR3 reads CSANDPLGNEQFF. CDR3 DNA sequence: TGCAGTGCCAATGACCCGCTGGGTAATGAGCAGTTCTTC.

To note about this clonotype: The junction does not match germline at one end; this may be a read error. This chain uses TRBV11-3 with TRBJ1-1, with D tentatively TRBD1 (5 bases). This CDR3 comprises 14 residues. The V gene's germline CDR1 is SGHNT and CDR2 YENEEA. The CDR3 nucleotides are TGTGCCAGCAGCGTAGAGGACACGTACACTGAAGCTTTCTTT. It yields the protein CASSVEDTYTEAFF.

V is TRBV20-1 and J is TRBJ2-1; 13 positions match TRBD2. Germline V gives CDR1 DFQATT, CDR2 SNEGSKA (reference sequence). The CDR3 covers 14 residues. V trimming: 4 bases; J trimming: 6 bases; junction bases outside the gene matches: 3. The CDR3 here is CSAKGTSGINEQFF. The CDR3 DNA follows: TGCAGTGCTAAAGGGACTAGCGGGATCAATGAGCAGTTCTTC.

A few counts support this clonotype. The chain has TRBV20-1 and TRBJ2-1; TRBD2 agrees at 9 bases. Looked up from germline, CDR1 is DFQATT and CDR2 is SNEGSKA (reference sequence). Losses at the gene ends were 2 bases for V and 8 bases for J; bases not matched to a gene: 7. The CDR3 is 14 amino acids. The CDR3 DNA reads TGCAGTGCTAGAATCGCTAGCGGGAACCATGAGCAGTTCTTC. It translates to CSARIASGNHEQFF.

This clonotype was seen many times. V usage is TRBV6-2 or TRBV6-3 and J usage is TRBJ2-1; TRBD2 matches 12 bases. Per the germline V gene, CDR1 is MNHEY and CDR2 is SVGEGT. V was pared by 10 bases and J by 7 bases, with 14 bases of the junction left unmatched. The CDR3 covers 16 residues. CDR3 amino acids: CATAFRASGRENEQFF. Written as DNA, the CDR3 is TGTGCCACCGCTTTCCGGGCTAGCGGGAGGGAAAATGAGCAGTTCTTC.

The chain couples TRBV18 to TRBJ2-5; D not resolved. The V end was cut by 2 bases, the J end by 5 bases, with 18 bases between. Germline V gene lookup returns CDR1 KGHSH and CDR2 LQKENI. This CDR3 contains 16 residues. The CDR3 region is CASSPRSIMGLETQYF. DNA for the CDR3: TGTGCCAGCTCACCAAGAAGCATTATGGGTCTGGAGACCCAGTACTTC.

This chain links TRBV18 with TRBJ2-7; tentatively, D is TRBD2 (7 bases). V lost 2 bases, J lost 4 bases, and 12 bases lay in between. This CDR3 contains 14 residues. Germline CDR1 is KGHSH and CDR2 is LQKENI. The CDR3 DNA is TGTGCCAGCTCACCAGCGGGGGCGGATTACGAGCAGTACTTC. Translating it yields CASSPAGADYEQYF.

This clonotype has a handful of counts. V and J are TRBV6-1 and TRBJ2-7; a possible D gene is TRBD2 (6 bases). The ends were cut back, 5 bases at V and 5 bases at J, with 13 bases in the middle. From germline, CDR1 is MNHNS and CDR2 SASEGT. The CDR3 consists of 13 residues. The CDR3 nucleotides read TGTGCCAGCAGTCCTTCTGGCGGGGACGAGCAGTACTTC. Translating it yields CASSPSGGDEQYF.

V and J are TRBV5-1 and TRBJ2-3; 7 bases are shared with TRBD1. The V segment lost 4 bases and the J segment 6 bases; nucleotides outside the gene matches: 8. The germline CDR1 and CDR2 sequences are SGHRS and YFSETQ. The CDR3 has 14 amino acids. CDR3 sequence: CASSMTGSGDTQYF. CDR3 nucleotide sequence: TGCGCCAGCAGCATGACAGGGTCAGGGGATACGCAGTATTTT. Complete variable domain (other parts from reference TRBV5-1 and TRBJ2-3): KAGVTQTPRYLIKTRGQQVTLSCSPISGHRSVSWYQQTPGQGLQFLFEYFSETQRNKGNFPGRFSGRQFSNSRSEMNVSTLELGDSALYLCASSMTGSGDTQYFGPGTRLTVL.

This clonotype appeared a few times. This chain joins TRBV7-2 and TRBJ2-5, with a possible D match to TRBD2 (5 bases). Per the germline V gene, CDR1 is SGHTA and CDR2 is FQGNSA. CDR3 length: 15 amino acids. V lost 6 bases to trimming and J lost 5 bases, with 19 bases between them. CDR3 loop: CASSYGDRDWETQYF. DNA of the CDR3: TGTGCCAGCAGTTACGGCGATCGGGATTGGGAGACCCAGTACTTC.

The J gene is TRBJ2-1, the V gene TRBV27; 12 bases are a match to TRBD2. The CDR3 length is 17 residues. Losses at the gene ends were 6 bases for V and 1 base for J; bases not matched to a gene: 7. Looked up from germline, CDR1 is MNHEY and CDR2 is SMNVEV (reference sequence). In DNA form, the CDR3 reads TGTGCCAGCAGCCGGACTAGCGGGATTATATCCTACAATGAGCAGTTCTTC. It translates to CASSRTSGIISYNEQFF.

This clonotype has just a few counts. CDR3 bases: TGCAGTGCTAGACCTATAATGACACACCCGAACACTGAAGCTTTCTTT. Its protein is CSARPIMTHPNTEAFF. The chain combines TRBV20-1 with TRBJ1-1; the D is unclear. Germline V CDR1 and CDR2: DFQATT, SNEGSKA (reference sequence). V was pared by 2 bases and J by 1 base, with 17 bases between. This CDR3 comprises 16 residues.

This clonotype came up a few times. The rearrangement joins TRBV9 to TRBJ2-7; TRBD1 might be the D (7 bases). V lost 0 bases and J lost 4, with 17 bases in between. The CDR3 is 16 residues long. Germline V CDR1 and CDR2: SGDLS, YYNGEE. The CDR3 DNA follows: TGTGCCAGCAGCGTAGGTCCGGGCAGGGGGGTGTACGAGCAGTACTTC. Translated: CASSVGPGRGVYEQYF.

This clonotype was detected only a few times. Here the CDR3 reads CASSSGRGGNEQFF. In nucleotides, the CDR3 is TGTGCCAGCAGTTCCGGGCGGGGTGGCAATGAGCAGTTCTTC. The chain uses TRBV6-5 and TRBJ2-1, with D possibly TRBD2 on 6 matching bases. Germline V gene data show CDR1 as MNHEY and CDR2 as SVGAGI. There are 14 residues in the CDR3. Trimming removed 4 bases at V and 6 bases at J, with 13 bases between.

The V gene is TRBV5-6, the J gene TRBJ2-1, with 9 bases fitting TRBD2. The CDR3 runs 15 residues. The junction had 8 bases not matched to a gene; V was cut back by 1 base and J by 9 bases. CDR1 SGHDT and CDR2 YYEEEE come from the germline V gene. The DNA for the CDR3 is TGTGCCAGCAGCTTGAGACTAGCGGAGAGGGGTGAGCAGTTCTTC. Residues: CASSLRLAERGEQFF.

The chain uses TRBV29-1 and TRBJ2-7; no clear D. The CDR3 loop spans 11 amino acids. The germline gives CDR1 SQVTM, CDR2 ANQGSEA. V gave up 6 bases and J gave up 3 bases, with 9 bases separating them. The CDR3 coding sequence is TGCAGCGTATTAGACTTCTACGAGCAGTACTTC. Translation gives CSVLDFYEQYF.